What follows describes a single T cell receptor (beta chain). Its antigen is currently unknown. Germline CDR1 SNHLY, CDR2 FYNNEI. V dropped 9 bases and J dropped 0 bases, with 9 bases sitting between them. The CDR3 runs 13 residues. The sample comes from a study of shared clonotypes between healthy human individuals. Only in-frame clones appear in the TCRdb table, and some are missing; sequencing was by immunoSEQ multiplex PCR. The data hold approximately 250,000 clones, with 65% observed a single time. Study-level points and caveats: Rarefaction gave evidence that sorted-subset sequencing remained incomplete despite large depth.

The donors, all of them Caucasian adults, lived in Nashville, Tennessee. The rearrangement joins TRBV2 to TRBJ1-3; D is ambiguous. Sequencing was carried out using memory CD4+ T cells sorted from blood. Specified subset: CD45RA-negative fraction. This clonotype was sampled from a man aged 30-40 years in good health. This CDR3 reads CASSVVSGNTIYF. Here the CDR3 DNA reads TGTGCCAGTTCCGTGGTCTCTGGAAACACCATATATTTT.